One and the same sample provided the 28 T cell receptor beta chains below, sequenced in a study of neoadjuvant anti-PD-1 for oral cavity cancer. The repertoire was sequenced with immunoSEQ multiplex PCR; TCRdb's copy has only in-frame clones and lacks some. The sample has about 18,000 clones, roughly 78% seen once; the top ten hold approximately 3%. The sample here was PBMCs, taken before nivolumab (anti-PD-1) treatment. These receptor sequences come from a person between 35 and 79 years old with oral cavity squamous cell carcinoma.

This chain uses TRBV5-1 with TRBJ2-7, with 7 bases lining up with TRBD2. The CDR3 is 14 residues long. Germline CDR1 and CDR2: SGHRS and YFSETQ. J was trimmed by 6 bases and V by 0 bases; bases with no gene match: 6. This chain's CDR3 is CASSLEAGQAEQYF. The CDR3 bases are TGCGCCAGCAGCTTGGAAGCGGGGCAAGCCGAGCAGTACTTC.

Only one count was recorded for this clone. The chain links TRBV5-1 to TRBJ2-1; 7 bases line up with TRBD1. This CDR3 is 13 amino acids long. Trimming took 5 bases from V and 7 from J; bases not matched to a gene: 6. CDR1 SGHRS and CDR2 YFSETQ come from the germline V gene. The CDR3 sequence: CASSPDRANEQFF. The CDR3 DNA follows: TGCGCCAGCAGTCCCGACAGGGCGAATGAGCAGTTCTTC.

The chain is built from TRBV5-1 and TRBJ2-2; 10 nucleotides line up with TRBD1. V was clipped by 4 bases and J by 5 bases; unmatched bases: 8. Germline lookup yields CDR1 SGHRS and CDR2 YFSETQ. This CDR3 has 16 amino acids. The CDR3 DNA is TGCGCCAGCAGCAAAACCGGGACAGGGGATACCGGGGAGCTGTTTTTT. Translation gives CASSKTGTGDTGELFF.

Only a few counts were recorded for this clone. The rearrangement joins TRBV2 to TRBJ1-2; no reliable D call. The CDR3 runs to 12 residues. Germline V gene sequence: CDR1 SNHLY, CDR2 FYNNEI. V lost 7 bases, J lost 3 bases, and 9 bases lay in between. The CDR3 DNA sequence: TGTGCCAGCAAAGGTATCGACTATGGCTACACCTTC. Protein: CASKGIDYGYTF.

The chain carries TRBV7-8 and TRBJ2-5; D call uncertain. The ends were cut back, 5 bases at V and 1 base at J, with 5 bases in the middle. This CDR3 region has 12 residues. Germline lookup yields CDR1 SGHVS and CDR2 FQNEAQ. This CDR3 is CASSVLQETQYF. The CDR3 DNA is TGTGCCAGCAGCGTACTCCAAGAGACCCAGTACTTC. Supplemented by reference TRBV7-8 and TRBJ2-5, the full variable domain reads GAGVSQSPRYKVAKRGQDVALRCDPISGHVSLFWYQQALGQGPEFLTYFQNEAQLDKSGLPSDRFFAERPEGSVSTLKIQRTQQEDSAVYLCASSVLQETQYFGPGTRLLVL.

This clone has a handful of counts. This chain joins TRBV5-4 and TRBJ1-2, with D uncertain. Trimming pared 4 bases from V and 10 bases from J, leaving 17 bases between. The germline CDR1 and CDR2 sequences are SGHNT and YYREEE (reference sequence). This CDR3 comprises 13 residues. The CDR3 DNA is TGTGCCAGCAGCGGTATACTCAATATGGCCTACACCTTC. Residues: CASSGILNMAYTF.

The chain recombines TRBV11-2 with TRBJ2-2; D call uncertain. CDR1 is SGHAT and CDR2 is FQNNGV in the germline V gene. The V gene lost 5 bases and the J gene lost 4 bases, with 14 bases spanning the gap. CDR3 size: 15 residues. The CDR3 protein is CASSPLNIPTGELFF. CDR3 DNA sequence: TGTGCCAGCAGCCCCCTCAACATACCCACCGGGGAGCTGTTTTTT.

The CDR3 reads CASSLRGALEETQYF. In DNA form, the CDR3 reads TGCGCCAGCAGCTTGAGAGGCGCCTTAGAAGAGACCCAGTACTTC. The chain combines TRBV5-1 with TRBJ2-5; no firm D call. The CDR3 totals 15 residues. Trimming shortened V by 1 base and J by 3 bases, and 13 bases separated the two germline ends. Germline lookup yields CDR1 SGHRS and CDR2 YFSETQ. The entire variable domain, with the rest obtained from reference TRBV5-1 and TRBJ2-5, is as follows: KAGVTQTPRYLIKTRGQQVTLSCSPISGHRSVSWYQQTPGQGLQFLFEYFSETQRNKGNFPGRFSGRQFSNSRSEMNVSTLELGDSALYLCASSLRGALEETQYFGPGTRLLVL.

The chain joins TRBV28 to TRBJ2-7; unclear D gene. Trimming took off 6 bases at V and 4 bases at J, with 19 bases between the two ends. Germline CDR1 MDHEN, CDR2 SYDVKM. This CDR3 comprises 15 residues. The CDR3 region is CASSPPGHDSYEQYF. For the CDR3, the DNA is TGTGCCAGCAGCCCCCCCGGCCACGACTCGTACGAGCAGTACTTC.

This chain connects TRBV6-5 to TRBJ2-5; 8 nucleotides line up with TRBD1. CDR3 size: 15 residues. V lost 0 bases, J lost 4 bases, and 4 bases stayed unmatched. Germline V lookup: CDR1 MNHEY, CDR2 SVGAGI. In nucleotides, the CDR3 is TGTGCCAGCAGTTACTCGAGACAGGGGCCAGAGACCCAGTACTTC. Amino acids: CASSYSRQGPETQYF.

CDR3 loop: CASSGQGAHYEQYF. The CDR3 DNA is TGTGCCAGCAGTGGACAGGGGGCGCACTACGAGCAGTACTTC. The chain is built from TRBV6-1 and TRBJ2-7; 10 bases are shared with TRBD1. The CDR3 loop spans 14 amino acids. V shed 4 bases, J shed 3 bases, and the junction held 3 bases outside the gene matches. Germline assignment: CDR1 MNHNS and CDR2 SASEGT.

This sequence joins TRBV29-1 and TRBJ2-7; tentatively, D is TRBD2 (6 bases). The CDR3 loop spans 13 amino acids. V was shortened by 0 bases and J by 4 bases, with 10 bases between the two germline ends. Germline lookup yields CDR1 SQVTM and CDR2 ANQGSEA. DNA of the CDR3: TGCAGCGTTGAAGATCGAGGAGGGTACGAGCAGTACTTC. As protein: CSVEDRGGYEQYF.

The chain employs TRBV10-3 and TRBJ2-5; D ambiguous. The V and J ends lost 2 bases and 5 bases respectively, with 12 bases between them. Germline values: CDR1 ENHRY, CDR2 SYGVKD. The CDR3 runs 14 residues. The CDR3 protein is CAISEPETRETQYF. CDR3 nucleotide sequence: TGTGCCATCAGTGAGCCGGAAACTCGCGAGACCCAGTACTTC.

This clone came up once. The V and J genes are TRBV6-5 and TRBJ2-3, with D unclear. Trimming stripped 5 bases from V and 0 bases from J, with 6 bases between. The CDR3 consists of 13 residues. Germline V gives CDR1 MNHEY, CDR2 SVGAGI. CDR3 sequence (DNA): TGTGCCAGCAGTGACGGGAGCACAGATACGCAGTATTTT. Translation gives CASSDGSTDTQYF.

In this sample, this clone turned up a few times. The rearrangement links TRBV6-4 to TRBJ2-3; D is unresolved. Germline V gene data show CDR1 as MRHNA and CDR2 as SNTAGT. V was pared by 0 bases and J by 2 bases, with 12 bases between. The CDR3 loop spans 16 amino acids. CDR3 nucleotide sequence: TGTGCCAGCAGTGACTCTGGATCGGCGGCCACAGATACGCAGTATTTT. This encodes CASSDSGSAATDTQYF.

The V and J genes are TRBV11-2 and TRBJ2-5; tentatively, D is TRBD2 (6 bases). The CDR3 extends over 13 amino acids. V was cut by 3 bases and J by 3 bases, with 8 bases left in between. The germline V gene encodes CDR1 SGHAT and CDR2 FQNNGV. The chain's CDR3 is CASSFSGKETQYF. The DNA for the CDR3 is TGTGCCAGCAGCTTTAGCGGTAAAGAGACCCAGTACTTC.

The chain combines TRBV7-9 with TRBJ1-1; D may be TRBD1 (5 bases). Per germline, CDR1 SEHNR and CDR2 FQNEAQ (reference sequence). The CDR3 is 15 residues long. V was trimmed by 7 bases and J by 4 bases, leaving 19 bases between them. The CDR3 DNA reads TGTGCCAGCAACCCGGGGCAGGGAAGTAGCACTGAAGCTTTCTTT. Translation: CASNPGQGSSTEAFF.

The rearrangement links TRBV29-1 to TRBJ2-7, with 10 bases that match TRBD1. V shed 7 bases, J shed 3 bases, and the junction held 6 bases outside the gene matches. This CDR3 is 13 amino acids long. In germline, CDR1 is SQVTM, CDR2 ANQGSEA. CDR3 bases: TGCAGCGCCTCCGGGACAGGGGTCTACGAGCAGTACTTC. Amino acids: CSASGTGVYEQYF.

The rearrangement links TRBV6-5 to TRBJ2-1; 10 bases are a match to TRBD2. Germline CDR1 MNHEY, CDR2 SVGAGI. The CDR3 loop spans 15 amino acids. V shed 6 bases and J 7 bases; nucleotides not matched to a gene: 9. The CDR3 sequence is CASSLAGEGYNEQFF. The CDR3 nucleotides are TGTGCCAGCAGCCTAGCGGGAGAGGGCTATAATGAGCAGTTCTTC.

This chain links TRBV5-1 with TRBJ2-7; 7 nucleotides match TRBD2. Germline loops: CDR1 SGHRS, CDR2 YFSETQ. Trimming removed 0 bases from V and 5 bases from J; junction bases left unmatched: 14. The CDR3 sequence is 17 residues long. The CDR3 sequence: CASSLGLLAGVLDEQYF. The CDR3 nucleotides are TGCGCCAGCAGCTTGGGCCTACTCGCGGGAGTATTGGACGAGCAGTACTTC.

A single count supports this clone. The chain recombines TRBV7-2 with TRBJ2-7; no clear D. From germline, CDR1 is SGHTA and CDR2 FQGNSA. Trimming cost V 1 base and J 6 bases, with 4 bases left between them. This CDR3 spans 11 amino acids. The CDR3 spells CASSLGIEQYF. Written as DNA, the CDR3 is TGTGCCAGCAGCTTAGGCATCGAGCAGTACTTC.

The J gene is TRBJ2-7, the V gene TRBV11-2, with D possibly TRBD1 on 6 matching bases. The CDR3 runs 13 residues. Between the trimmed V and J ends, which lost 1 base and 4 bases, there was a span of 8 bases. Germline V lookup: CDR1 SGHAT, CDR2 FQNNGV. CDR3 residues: CASSLGQVYEQYF. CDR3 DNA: TGTGCCAGCAGCTTAGGACAGGTTTACGAGCAGTACTTC.

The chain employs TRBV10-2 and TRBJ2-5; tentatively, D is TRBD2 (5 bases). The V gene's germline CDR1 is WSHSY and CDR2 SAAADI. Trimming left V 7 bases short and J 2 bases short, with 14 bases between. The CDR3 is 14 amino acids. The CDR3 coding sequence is TGCGCCAGCATGAGGGCCGTTCAACAAGAGACCCAGTACTTC. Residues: CASMRAVQQETQYF.

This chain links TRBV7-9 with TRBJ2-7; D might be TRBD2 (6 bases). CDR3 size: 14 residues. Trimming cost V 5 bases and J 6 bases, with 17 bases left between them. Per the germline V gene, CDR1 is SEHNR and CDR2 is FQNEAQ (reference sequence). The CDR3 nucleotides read TGTGCCAGCAGCGGCGCCCCTAGCGACCCCGAGCAGTACTTC. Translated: CASSGAPSDPEQYF.

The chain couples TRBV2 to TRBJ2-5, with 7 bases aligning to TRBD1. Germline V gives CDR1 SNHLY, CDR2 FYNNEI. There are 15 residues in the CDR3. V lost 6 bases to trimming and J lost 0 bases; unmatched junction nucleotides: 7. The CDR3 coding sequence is TGTGCCAGCAGCCCCTTCGGGACAGACCAAGAGACCCAGTACTTC. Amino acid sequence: CASSPFGTDQETQYF. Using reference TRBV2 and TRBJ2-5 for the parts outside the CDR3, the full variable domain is EPEVTQTPSHQVTQMGQEVILRCVPISNHLYFYWYRQILGQKVEFLVSFYNNEISEKSEIFDDQFSVERPDGSNFTLKIRSTKLEDSAMYFCASSPFGTDQETQYFGPGTRLLVL.

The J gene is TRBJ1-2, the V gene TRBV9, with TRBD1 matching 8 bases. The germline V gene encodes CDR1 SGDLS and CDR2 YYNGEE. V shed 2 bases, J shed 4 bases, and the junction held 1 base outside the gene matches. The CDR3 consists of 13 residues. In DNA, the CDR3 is TGTGCCAGCAGCGTGGGACAGGCCTATGGCTACACCTTC. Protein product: CASSVGQAYGYTF. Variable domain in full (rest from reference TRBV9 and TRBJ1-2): DSGVTQTPKHLITATGQRVTLRCSPRSGDLSVYWYQQSLDQGLQFLIQYYNGEERAKGNILERFSAQQFPDLHSELNLSSLELGDSALYFCASSVGQAYGYTFGSGTRLTVV.

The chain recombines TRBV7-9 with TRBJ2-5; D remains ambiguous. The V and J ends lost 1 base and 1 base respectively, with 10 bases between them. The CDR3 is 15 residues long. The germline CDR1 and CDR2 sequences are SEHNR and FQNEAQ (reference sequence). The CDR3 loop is CASSLDAALQETQYF. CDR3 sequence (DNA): TGTGCCAGCAGCTTAGATGCCGCTCTCCAAGAGACCCAGTACTTC.

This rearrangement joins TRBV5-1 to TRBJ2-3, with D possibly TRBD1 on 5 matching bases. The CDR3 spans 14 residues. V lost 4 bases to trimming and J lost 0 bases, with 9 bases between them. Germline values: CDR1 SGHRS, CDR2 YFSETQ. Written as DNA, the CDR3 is TGCGCCAGCAGCGTGACAGTGAGCACAGATACGCAGTATTTT. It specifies CASSVTVSTDTQYF.